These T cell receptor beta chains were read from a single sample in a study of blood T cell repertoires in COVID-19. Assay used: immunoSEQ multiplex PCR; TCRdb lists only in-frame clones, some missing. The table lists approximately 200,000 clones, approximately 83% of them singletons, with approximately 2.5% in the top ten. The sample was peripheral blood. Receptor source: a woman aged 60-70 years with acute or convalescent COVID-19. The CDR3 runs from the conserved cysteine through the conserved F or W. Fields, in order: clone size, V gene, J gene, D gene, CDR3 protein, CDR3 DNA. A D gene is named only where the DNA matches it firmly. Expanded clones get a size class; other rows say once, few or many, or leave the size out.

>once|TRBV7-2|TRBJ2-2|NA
CASNLYGTPNTGELFF
TGTGCCAGCAACCTATATGGGACACCTAACACCGGGGAGCTGTTTTTT
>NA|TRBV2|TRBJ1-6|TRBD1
CASSDSGQGNSPLHF
TGTGCCAGCAGTGATTCTGGACAGGGAAATTCACCCCTCCACTTT
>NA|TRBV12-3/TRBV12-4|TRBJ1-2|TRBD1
CASRAGTGDYTF
TGTGCCAGCAGAGCCGGGACAGGGGACTACACCTTC
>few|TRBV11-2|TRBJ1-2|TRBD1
CASSSGTGTYTF
TGTGCCAGCAGCTCCGGGACAGGGACCTACACCTTC
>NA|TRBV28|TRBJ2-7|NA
CASAHVGGSPEQYF
TGTGCCAGCGCCCACGTGGGGGGATCTCCCGAGCAGTACTTC
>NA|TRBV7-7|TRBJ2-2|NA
CASSLVTANTGELFF
TGTGCCAGCAGCTTAGTGACAGCTAACACCGGGGAGCTGTTTTTT
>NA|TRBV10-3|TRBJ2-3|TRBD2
CAIGTSGGGSPDTQYF
TGTGCCATCGGGACTAGCGGGGGGGGGTCCCCAGATACGCAGTATTTT
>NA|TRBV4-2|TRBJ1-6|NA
CASSQVSGDNSPLHF
TGTGCCAGCAGCCAAGTCTCAGGGGATAATTCACCCCTCCACTTT
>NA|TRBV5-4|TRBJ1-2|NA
CAITDRKNTNYGYTF
TGTGCCATCACCGACAGGAAGAACACTAACTATGGCTACACCTTC
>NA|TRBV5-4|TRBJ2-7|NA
CASSFNSYEQYF
TGTGCCAGCAGCTTTAACTCCTACGAGCAGTACTTC
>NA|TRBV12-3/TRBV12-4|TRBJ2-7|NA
CASSLSNEQYF
TGTGCCAGCAGTTTATCCAACGAGCAGTACTTC
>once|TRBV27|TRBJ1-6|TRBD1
CASSLGTGRMNNSPLHF
TGTGCCAGCAGTCTGGGGACAGGGAGGATGAATAATTCACCCCTCCACTTT
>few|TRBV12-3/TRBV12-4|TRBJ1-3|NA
CASSIQGNTIYF
TGTGCCAGCAGCATACAGGGAAACACCATATATTTT
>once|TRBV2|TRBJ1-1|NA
CASSVRGDTEAFF
TGTGCCAGCAGTGTAAGGGGTGACACTGAAGCTTTCTTT
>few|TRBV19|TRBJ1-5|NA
CASSMRGFNQPQHF
TGTGCCAGTAGTATGAGGGGGTTCAATCAGCCCCAGCATTTT
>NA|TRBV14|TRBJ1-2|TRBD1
CASSQVPGGDGYTF
TGTGCCAGCAGCCAAGTGCCAGGGGGCGACGGCTACACCTTC
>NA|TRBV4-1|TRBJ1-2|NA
CASSQPGEGRGYTF
TGCGCCAGCAGCCAACCCGGGGAAGGTCGCGGCTACACCTTC
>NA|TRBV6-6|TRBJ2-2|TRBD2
CASKLAGGDTGELFF
TGTGCCAGCAAACTAGCGGGGGGGGACACCGGGGAGCTGTTTTTT
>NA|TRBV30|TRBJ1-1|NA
CAWKGHTEAFF
TGTGCCTGGAAGGGGCACACTGAAGCTTTCTTT
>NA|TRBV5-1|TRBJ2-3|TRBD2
CASSLSGGATDTQYF
TGCGCCAGCAGTCTTAGCGGGGGGGCCACAGATACGCAGTATTTT
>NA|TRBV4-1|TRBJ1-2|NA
CASSQTIGAGGSYGYTF
TGCGCCAGCAGCCAAACCATTGGGGCCGGGGGAAGCTATGGCTACACCTTC
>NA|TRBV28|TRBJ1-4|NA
CASSLSPPTGSNEKLFF
TGTGCCAGCAGTTTATCCCCCCCGACAGGCTCTAATGAAAAACTGTTTTTT
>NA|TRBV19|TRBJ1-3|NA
CASREISSGNTIYF
TGTGCCAGTAGAGAGATCTCCTCTGGAAACACCATATATTTT
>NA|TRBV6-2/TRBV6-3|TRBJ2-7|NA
CASSYGRTGEQYF
TGTGCCAGCAGTTATGGGCGAACCGGTGAGCAGTACTTC
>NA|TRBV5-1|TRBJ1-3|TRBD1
CASSQTGAGNTIYF
TGCGCCAGCAGTCAGACAGGGGCCGGAAACACCATATATTTT
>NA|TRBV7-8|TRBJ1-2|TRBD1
CASSLAGTGSGLDYGYTF
TGTGCCAGCAGCTTAGCCGGGACAGGGTCGGGCCTTGACTATGGCTACACCTTC
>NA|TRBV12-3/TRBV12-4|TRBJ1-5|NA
CASSKGGPQHF
TGTGCCAGCTCAAAAGGAGGGCCCCAGCATTTT
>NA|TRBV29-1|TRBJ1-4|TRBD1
CSVLPGQNEKLFF
TGCAGCGTACTCCCGGGACAGAATGAAAAACTGTTTTTT
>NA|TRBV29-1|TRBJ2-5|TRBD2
CSVERPAGGAGETQYF
TGCAGCGTTGAAAGGCCAGCGGGGGGCGCGGGGGAGACCCAGTACTTC
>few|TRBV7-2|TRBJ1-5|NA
CASSLEIRSDQPQHF
TGTGCCAGCAGCTTAGAAATCCGTTCGGATCAGCCCCAGCATTTT
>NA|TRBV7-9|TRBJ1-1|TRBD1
CASGIQTGMNTEAFF
TGTGCCAGCGGAATACAGACAGGGATGAACACTGAAGCTTTCTTT
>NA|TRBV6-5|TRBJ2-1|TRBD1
CASSSQGAGSYNEQFF
TGTGCCAGCAGTTCCCAGGGGGCTGGCTCCTACAATGAGCAGTTCTTC
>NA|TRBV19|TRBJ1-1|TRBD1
CASSIPPYRGSTGMNTEAFF
TGTGCCAGTAGTATTCCCCCCTACAGGGGGTCTACGGGGATGAACACTGAAGCTTTCTTT
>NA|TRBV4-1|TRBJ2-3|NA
CASSQYRLTSTDTQYF
TGCGCCAGCAGCCAGTACAGGTTAACTAGCACAGATACGCAGTATTTT
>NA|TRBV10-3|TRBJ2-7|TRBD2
CAIRLAGGYEQYF
TGTGCCATCCGGCTAGCGGGGGGCTACGAGCAGTACTTC
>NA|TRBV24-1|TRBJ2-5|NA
CATSDSIETQYF
TGTGCCACCAGTGATTCCATCGAGACCCAGTACTTC
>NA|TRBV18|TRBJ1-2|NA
CASSRDSAGGYTF
TGTGCCAGCTCCCGGGACTCTGCGGGGGGCTACACCTTC
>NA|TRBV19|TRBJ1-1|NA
CASSHETVNTEAFF
TGTGCCAGTAGTCACGAGACAGTAAACACTGAAGCTTTCTTT
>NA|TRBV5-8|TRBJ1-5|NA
CASNGGGQPQHF
TGTGCCAGCAACGGGGGGGGTCAGCCCCAGCATTTT
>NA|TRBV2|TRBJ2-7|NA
CASRGGGGHEQYF
TGTGCCAGCAGGGGGGGCGGGGGCCACGAGCAGTACTTC
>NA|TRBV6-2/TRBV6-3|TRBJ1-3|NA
CASSLTGSSGNTIYF
TGTGCCAGCAGTCTCACAGGGAGCTCTGGAAACACCATATATTTT
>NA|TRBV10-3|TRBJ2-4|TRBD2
CAISETSGASINIQYF
TGTGCCATCAGTGAGACTAGCGGCGCCTCCATAAACATTCAGTACTTC
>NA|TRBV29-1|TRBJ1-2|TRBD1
CSVPTGANYGYTF
TGCAGCGTCCCGACAGGGGCTAACTATGGCTACACCTTC
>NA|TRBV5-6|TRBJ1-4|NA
CASSPTGINEKLFF
TGTGCCAGCAGCCCAACAGGGATAAATGAAAAACTGTTTTTT
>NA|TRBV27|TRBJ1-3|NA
CASSLSMAQGNTIYF
TGTGCCAGCAGTTTATCGATGGCCCAAGGAAACACCATATATTTT